Listed here are 27 T cell receptor beta chains from one sample, sequenced in a study of early T cells in non-severe SARS-CoV-2 infection. TCRdb itself ran the 5' RACE reads through MiXCR, one entry per CDR3 protein. The sample holds about 57,000 distinct CDR3 sequences, roughly 13% seen once. The material sequenced was whole blood. These receptor sequences come from an adult who was a healthcare worker with PCR-confirmed SARS-CoV-2 infection or an uninfected control (not recorded which).

This clonotype appeared a few times. This chain uses TRBV7-9 with TRBJ2-5, with D tentatively TRBD2 (5 bases). V was clipped by 7 bases and J by 5 bases, with 23 bases between them. The germline V gene encodes CDR1 SEHNR and CDR2 FQNEAQ (reference sequence). The CDR3 is made up of 16 amino acids. The CDR3 DNA reads TGTGCCAGCAAACATGAGTCCTCGGGGAATCCGGAGACCCAGTACTTC. It yields the protein CASKHESSGNPETQYF.

This clonotype showed up many times. CDR3 residues: CASSYPTGLMNSPLHF. The DNA for the CDR3 is TGTGCCAGCAGTTACCCGACAGGGCTGATGAATTCACCCCTCCACTTT. V usage is TRBV2 and J usage is TRBJ1-6, with 7 bases that match TRBD1. CDR1 SNHLY and CDR2 FYNNEI come from the germline V gene. V dropped 5 bases and J dropped 7; count of bases not matched to a gene: 11. There are 16 residues in the CDR3.

This clonotype was seen more than once but under ten times. The chain is built from TRBV6-6 and TRBJ1-1; maybe TRBD1 (5 bases). CDR1 and CDR2 from the germline V gene are MNHNY and SVGAGI (reference sequence). The ends were cut back, 6 bases at V and 8 bases at J, with 10 bases in the middle. This CDR3 contains 11 residues. The CDR3 spells CASSLRGEAFF. DNA for the CDR3: TGTGCCAGCAGCCTACGGGGGGAAGCTTTCTTT.

The chain joins TRBV29-1 to TRBJ1-4; tentatively, D is TRBD1 (5 bases). The germline CDR1 and CDR2 sequences are SQVTM and ANQGSEA. This CDR3 has 15 residues. With 6 bases removed from V and 0 bases from J, the gap between germline ends came to 14 bases. CDR3 residues: CSVAPGAATNEKLFF. The CDR3 DNA follows: TGCAGCGTCGCCCCCGGGGCAGCAACTAATGAAAAACTGTTTTTT.

This clonotype was recorded a few times. The chain is built from TRBV5-6 and TRBJ2-7; D possibly corresponds to TRBD2 (6 bases). Looked up from germline, CDR1 is SGHDT and CDR2 is YYEEEE. The CDR3 runs 15 residues. V was cut by 6 bases and J by 1 base, with 17 bases left in between. The CDR3 DNA is TGTGCCAGCATTAGTGCGGGACCCATATCCTACGAGCAGTACTTC. Its protein product is CASISAGPISYEQYF.

At least ten counts were recorded for this clonotype. The gene calls are TRBV7-3 and TRBJ1-2; D might be TRBD1 (5 bases). This CDR3 is 15 amino acids long. Trimming shortened V by 2 bases and J by 4 bases, and 14 bases separated the two germline ends. Germline V gene data show CDR1 as SGHTA and CDR2 as FQGTGA. CDR3 sequence (DNA): TGTGCCAGCAGCTTAGAGAGGGGAGCCCCCTATGGCTACACCTTC. It encodes CASSLERGAPYGYTF.

This clonotype has at least ten counts. V and J are TRBV11-2 and TRBJ1-1, with D hard to call. CDR1 and CDR2 from the germline V gene are SGHAT and FQNNGV. The CDR3 consists of 14 residues. V gave up 4 bases and J gave up 2 bases, with 11 bases separating them. This CDR3 is CASSSPGRNTEAFF. In DNA, the CDR3 is TGTGCCAGCAGCTCCCCTGGGAGAAACACTGAAGCTTTCTTT.

Worth noting for this clonotype: One base away lies a much larger clone, so this may be a sequencing read error. The genes are TRBV20-1 and TRBJ1-2; D is uncertain. The CDR3 has 13 residues. V was pared by 6 bases and J by 5 bases, with 16 bases between. Germline CDR1 is DFQATT and CDR2 is SNEGSKA (reference sequence). The CDR3 here is CSADVGGDYGYTF. The CDR3 DNA follows: TGCAGTGCCGACGTAGGCGGAGATTATGGCTACACCTTC.

This clonotype has at least ten counts. The chain couples TRBV18 to TRBJ2-3; D perhaps matches TRBD1 (5 bases). CDR3 length: 15 amino acids. Germline CDR1 is KGHSH and CDR2 is LQKENI. Trimming took off 4 bases at V and 6 bases at J, with 17 bases between the two ends. The CDR3 DNA reads TGTGCCAGCTCACTATACTTACAGGCCGGGGATACGCAGTATTTT. Residues: CASSLYLQAGDTQYF.

The genes are TRBV3-1 and TRBJ2-3; tentatively, D is TRBD1 (6 bases). The germline V gene encodes CDR1 LGHDT and CDR2 YNNKEL (reference sequence). CDR3 length: 16 residues. V gave up 0 bases and J gave up 1 base, with 11 bases separating them. DNA for the CDR3: TGTGCCAGCAGCCAAGAGCGCCGACAGGGCACAGATACGCAGTATTTT. It specifies CASSQERRQGTDTQYF.

The chain combines TRBV20-1 with TRBJ2-5, with 9 bases that match TRBD2. Germline CDR1 DFQATT, CDR2 SNEGSKA (reference sequence). V trimming: 5 bases; J trimming: 1 base; junction bases outside the gene matches: 8. The CDR3 spans 15 residues. CDR3 nucleotide sequence: TGCAGTGCTCGTGGTGGCGGGGGGGTCCAAGAGACCCAGTACTTC. Its protein product is CSARGGGGVQETQYF.

This clonotype came up many times. J is TRBJ2-2 and V is TRBV18, with 11 nucleotides matching TRBD1. The CDR3 sequence is 18 residues long. Germline V CDR1 and CDR2: KGHSH, LQKENI. Trimming removed 1 base from V and 6 bases from J; junction bases left unmatched: 10. The CDR3 is CASSPQYGQGAEAGELFF. CDR3 bases: TGTGCCAGCTCACCACAGTACGGACAGGGGGCTGAGGCCGGGGAGCTGTTTTTT.

The V and J genes are TRBV19 and TRBJ2-1, with D unresolved. The CDR3 loop spans 13 amino acids. In germline, CDR1 is LNHDA, CDR2 SQIVND (reference sequence). V lost 7 bases and J lost 7, with 14 bases in between. Written as DNA, the CDR3 is TGTGCCAGTACCCCGAGTCGGCGGAATGAGCAGTTCTTC. This encodes CASTPSRRNEQFF.

This clonotype was observed many times. This rearrangement joins TRBV3-1 to TRBJ2-1; TRBD1 is a possible D gene (5 bases). The CDR3 is 16 residues long. Looked up from germline, CDR1 is LGHDT and CDR2 is YNNKEL (reference sequence). V was cut by 3 bases and J by 5 bases, with 17 bases left in between. The CDR3: CASSQKGIPGDNEQFF. CDR3 nucleotides: TGTGCCAGCAGCCAGAAGGGGATTCCTGGGGACAATGAGCAGTTCTTC.

This clonotype turned up a few times. V is TRBV12-5 and J is TRBJ2-7; D perhaps matches TRBD2 (5 bases). The V end was cut by 3 bases, the J end by 7 bases, with 10 bases between. The CDR3 sequence is 12 residues long. CDR1 LGHNT and CDR2 FRNRAP come from the germline V gene. The CDR3 sequence is CASGFAGGEQYF. Written as DNA, the CDR3 is TGTGCTAGTGGTTTTGCGGGTGGTGAGCAGTACTTC.

This clonotype was observed many times. This sequence joins TRBV29-1 and TRBJ2-3, with D uncertain. V shed 6 bases and J shed 13 bases, with 8 bases lying between them. The CDR3 consists of 8 residues. Germline V gene sequence: CDR1 SQVTM, CDR2 ANQGSEA. CDR3 in DNA: TGCAGCGTCGATGGCGAGTATTTT. Amino acid sequence: CSVDGEYF.

This clonotype has ten or more counts. The CDR3 reads CASSSEGARGNQPQHF. CDR3 sequence (DNA): TGTGCCAGCAGCTCTGAGGGGGCCCGAGGCAATCAGCCCCAGCATTTT. The J gene is TRBJ1-5, the V gene TRBV7-9, with 7 bases fitting TRBD1. Per germline, CDR1 SEHNR and CDR2 FQNEAQ (reference sequence). CDR3 size: 16 residues. V was clipped by 4 bases and J by 2 bases; unmatched bases: 8.

This clonotype was seen repeatedly, ten times or more. The rearrangement links TRBV4-2 to TRBJ2-5; D not resolved. CDR1 and CDR2 (germline): LGHNA, YNFKEQ. The CDR3 length is 14 residues. The ends were cut back, 0 bases at V and 1 base at J, with 6 bases in the middle. CDR3 DNA sequence: TGTGCCAGCAGCCAAGATCTGTTCCAAGAGACCCAGTACTTC. Encoded protein: CASSQDLFQETQYF.

This clonotype was counted between two and nine times. This sequence joins TRBV10-3 and TRBJ2-3, with a possible D match to TRBD2 (6 bases). Trimming took off 2 bases at V and 5 bases at J, with 17 bases between the two ends. Germline CDR1 is ENHRY and CDR2 is SYGVKD. This CDR3 contains 16 residues. CDR3 nucleotide sequence: TGTGCCATCAGTGAGGGGGAGGACGGCCGGCTAGATACGCAGTATTTT. Protein product: CAISEGEDGRLDTQYF.

The rearrangement links TRBV27 to TRBJ2-3, with 10 bases identical to TRBD2. This CDR3 spans 15 amino acids. The ends lost 6 bases at V and 2 bases at J; junction bases unmatched: 5. CDR1 and CDR2 from the germline V gene are MNHEY and SMNVEV (reference sequence). The CDR3 coding sequence is TGTGCCAGCAGCCCAGGACTAGCGGCCACAGATACGCAGTATTTT. It codes for CASSPGLAATDTQYF.

In the case of this clonotype: This sequence may be a read error, since a much larger clone differs from it by one base. V is TRBV2 and J is TRBJ2-1; 7 positions match TRBD2. J was trimmed by 6 bases and V by 2 bases; bases with no gene match: 4. This CDR3 is built from 14 residues. Germline CDR1 reads SNHLY; CDR2 reads FYNNEI. The CDR3, as DNA: TGTGCCAGCAGTGAATCCAGCGGGGTCAATGAGCAGTTCTTC. Its protein is CASSESSGVNEQFF.

The sample holds a few counts of this clonotype. The chain uses TRBV21-1 and TRBJ2-2. TRBV21-1 is listed as a pseudogene. This CDR3 contains 13 residues. The CDR3 sequence: CASSKGTTGELFF. CDR3 bases: TGTGCCAGCAGCAAAGGGACCACCGGGGAGCTGTTTTTT.

V usage is TRBV6-1 and J usage is TRBJ1-5; tentative D call: TRBD1 (5 bases). CDR1 is MNHNS, CDR2 SASEGT, per germline. V lost 7 bases, J lost 2 bases, and 15 bases lay in between. This CDR3 is built from 15 residues. The CDR3 coding sequence is TGTGCCAGCATAAAGGATGGGACCGGCAATCAGCCCCAGCATTTT. Amino acid sequence: CASIKDGTGNQPQHF.

This clonotype occurred a few times. The chain recombines TRBV19 with TRBJ1-5; a weak D match, TRBD1 (5 bases). Germline V gene lookup returns CDR1 LNHDA and CDR2 SQIVND (reference sequence). Trimming removed 4 bases from V and 7 bases from J, with 20 bases in between. The CDR3 has 16 amino acids. The CDR3 here is CASSTPPGGVRQPQHF. CDR3 bases: TGTGCCAGTAGTACCCCCCCGGGGGGAGTGCGGCAGCCCCAGCATTTT.

In its sample, this clonotype was seen many times. A much larger clone lies a single base off, so this may be a read error. DNA of the CDR3: TGTGCCAACAGCTTGGGAGGGTTGGGGCGCATGAACACTGAAGCTTTCTTT. As protein: CANSLGGLGRMNTEAFF. V is TRBV7-9 and J is TRBJ1-1, with a possible D match to TRBD1 (5 bases). The CDR3 extends over 17 amino acids. CDR1 SEHNR and CDR2 FQNEAQ come from the germline V gene (reference sequence).

This clonotype was seen repeatedly, ten times or more. The rearrangement joins TRBV12-2 to TRBJ2-4; TRBD1, as called in the table, went unchecked against the DNA. TRBV12-2 is reported as a pseudogene. The CDR3 sequence is 19 residues long. The DNA for the CDR3 is TGTGCAAGTCGCCACGAGTCGGGACCAACCTTCTTAGCCAAAAACATTCAGTACTTC. It specifies CASRHESGPTFLAKNIQYF.

This sequence joins TRBV11-2 and TRBJ2-3; D is possibly TRBD1 (5 bases). The length of the CDR3 is 13 residues. Germline-derived CDR1 and CDR2 are SGHAT and FQNNGV. Between the trimmed V and J ends, which lost 6 bases and 14 bases, there was a span of 21 bases. CDR3 in amino acids: CASRPTVGRPRYF. In DNA form, the CDR3 reads TGTGCCAGCAGGCCCACCGTGGGGCGTCCGCGGTATTTT.